The clone carrying this TCR beta chain was seen only once. Its specificity is not known. This specimen comes from a study of STAT5B mutations in CD4+ large granular lymphocyte leukemia. Using immunoSEQ multiplex PCR, the repertoire was profiled, and TCRdb retains in-frame clones only, with some absent. This table holds around 33,000 clones, less than 80% found once. Study findings and constraints: CD4-sorted patient repertoires seemed more clonal than healthy CD4+ repertoires.

The CDR3 covers 16 residues. Trimming took off 4 bases at V and 5 bases at J, with 18 bases between the two ends. Looked up from germline, CDR1 is SGHNT and CDR2 is YYREEE (reference sequence). Sequenced: CD4+ T cells from blood buffy coats. The J gene is TRBJ2-2, the V gene TRBV5-4; weak D call: TRBD2 (7 bases). The TCR comes from a human donor in good health. For the CDR3, the DNA is TGTGCCAGCAGCCGATCCGGGGGGCGCCGGACCGGGGAGCTGTTTTTT. It translates to CASSRSGGRRTGELFF.